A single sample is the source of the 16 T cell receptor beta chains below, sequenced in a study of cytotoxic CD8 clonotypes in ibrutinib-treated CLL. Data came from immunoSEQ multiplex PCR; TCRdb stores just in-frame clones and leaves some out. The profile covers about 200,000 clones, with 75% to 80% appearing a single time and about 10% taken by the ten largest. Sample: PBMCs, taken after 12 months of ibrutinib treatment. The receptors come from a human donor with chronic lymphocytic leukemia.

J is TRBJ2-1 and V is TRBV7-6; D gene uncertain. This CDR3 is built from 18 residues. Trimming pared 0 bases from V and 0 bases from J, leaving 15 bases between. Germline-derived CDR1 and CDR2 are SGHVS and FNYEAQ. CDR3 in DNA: TGTGCCAGCAGCTTAGCGCTTAGGGCCAGGAGCTCCTACAATGAGCAGTTCTTC. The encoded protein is CASSLALRARSSYNEQFF.

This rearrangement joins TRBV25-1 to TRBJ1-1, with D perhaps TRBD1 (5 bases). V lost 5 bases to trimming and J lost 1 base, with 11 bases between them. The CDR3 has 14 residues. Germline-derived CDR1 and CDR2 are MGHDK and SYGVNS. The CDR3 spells CASSLAGRNTEAFF. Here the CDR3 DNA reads TGTGCCAGCAGTCTGGCGGGGCGGAACACTGAAGCTTTCTTT.

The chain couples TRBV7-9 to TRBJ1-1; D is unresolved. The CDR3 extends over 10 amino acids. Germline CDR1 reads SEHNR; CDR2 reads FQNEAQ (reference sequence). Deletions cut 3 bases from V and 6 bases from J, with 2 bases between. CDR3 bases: TGTGCCAGCAGCTTTTCTGAAGCTTTCTTT. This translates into CASSFSEAFF.

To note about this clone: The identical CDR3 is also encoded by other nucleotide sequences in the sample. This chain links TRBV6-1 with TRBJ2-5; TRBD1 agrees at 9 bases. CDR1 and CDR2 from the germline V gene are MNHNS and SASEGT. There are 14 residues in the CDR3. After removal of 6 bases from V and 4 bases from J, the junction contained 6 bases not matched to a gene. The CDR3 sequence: CASRLGQGGETQYF. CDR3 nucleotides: TGTGCCAGCAGGTTGGGACAGGGAGGAGAGACCCAGTACTTC.

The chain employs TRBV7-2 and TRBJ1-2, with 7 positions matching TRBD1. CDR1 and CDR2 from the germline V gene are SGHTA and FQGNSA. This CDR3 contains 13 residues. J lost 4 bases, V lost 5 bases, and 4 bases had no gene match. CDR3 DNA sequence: TGTGCCAGCAGCCCTAGACAGGGCTATGGCTACACCTTC. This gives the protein CASSPRQGYGYTF.

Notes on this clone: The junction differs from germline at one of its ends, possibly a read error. The CDR3 reads CASSQDGVRDPTF. The CDR3 DNA reads TGCGCCAGCAGCCAAGATGGAGTCCGGGACCCGACCTTC. The V gene is TRBV4-1, the J gene TRBJ2-7; D assignment may be TRBD1 or TRBD2 (5 bases each). The length of the CDR3 is 13 residues. Germline values: CDR1 MGHRA, CDR2 YSYEKL.

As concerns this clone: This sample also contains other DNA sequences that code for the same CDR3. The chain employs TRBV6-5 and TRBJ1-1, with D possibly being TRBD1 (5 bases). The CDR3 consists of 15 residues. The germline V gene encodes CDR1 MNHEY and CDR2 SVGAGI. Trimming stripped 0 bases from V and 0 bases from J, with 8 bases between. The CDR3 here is CASSYSGTVNTEAFF. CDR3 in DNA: TGTGCCAGCAGTTACTCGGGGACGGTGAACACTGAAGCTTTCTTT.

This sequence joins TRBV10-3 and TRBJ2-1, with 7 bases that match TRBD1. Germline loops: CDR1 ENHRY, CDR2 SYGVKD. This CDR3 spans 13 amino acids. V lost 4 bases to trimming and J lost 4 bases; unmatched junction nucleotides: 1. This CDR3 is CAISGGQYNEQFF. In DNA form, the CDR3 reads TGTGCCATCAGTGGGGGACAGTACAATGAGCAGTTCTTC.

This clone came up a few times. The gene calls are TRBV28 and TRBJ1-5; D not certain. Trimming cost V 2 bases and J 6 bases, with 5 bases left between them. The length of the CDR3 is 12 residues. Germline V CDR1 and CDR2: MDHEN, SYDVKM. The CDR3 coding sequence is TGTGCCAGCAGTTTACCGTTTCAGCCCCAGCATTTT. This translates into CASSLPFQPQHF.

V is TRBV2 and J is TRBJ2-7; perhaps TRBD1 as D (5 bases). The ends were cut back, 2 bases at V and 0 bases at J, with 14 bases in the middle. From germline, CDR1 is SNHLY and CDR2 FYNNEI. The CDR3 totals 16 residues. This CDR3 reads CASSEPPLGPSYEQYF. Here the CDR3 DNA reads TGTGCCAGCAGTGAACCCCCCTTGGGGCCCTCCTACGAGCAGTACTTC. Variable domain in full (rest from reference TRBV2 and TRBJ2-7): EPEVTQTPSHQVTQMGQEVILRCVPISNHLYFYWYRQILGQKVEFLVSFYNNEISEKSEIFDDQFSVERPDGSNFTLKIRSTKLEDSAMYFCASSEPPLGPSYEQYFGPGTRLTVT.

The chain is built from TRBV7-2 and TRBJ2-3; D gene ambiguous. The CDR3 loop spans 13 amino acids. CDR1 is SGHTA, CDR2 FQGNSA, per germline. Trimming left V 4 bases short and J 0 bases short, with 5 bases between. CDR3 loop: CASSSMSTDTQYF. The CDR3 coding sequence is TGTGCCAGCAGCTCGATGAGCACAGATACGCAGTATTTT. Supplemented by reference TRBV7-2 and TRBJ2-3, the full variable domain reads GAGVSQSPSNKVTEKGKDVELRCDPISGHTALYWYRQSLGQGLEFLIYFQGNSAPDKSGLPSDRFSAERTGGSVSTLTIQRTQQEDSAVYLCASSSMSTDTQYFGPGTRLTVL.

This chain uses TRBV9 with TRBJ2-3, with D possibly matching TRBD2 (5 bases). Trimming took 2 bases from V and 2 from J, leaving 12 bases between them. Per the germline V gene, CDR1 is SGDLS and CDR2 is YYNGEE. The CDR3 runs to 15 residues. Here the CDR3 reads CASSVAGRDTDTQYF. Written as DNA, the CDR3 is TGTGCCAGCAGCGTGGCCGGCCGGGACACAGATACGCAGTATTTT.

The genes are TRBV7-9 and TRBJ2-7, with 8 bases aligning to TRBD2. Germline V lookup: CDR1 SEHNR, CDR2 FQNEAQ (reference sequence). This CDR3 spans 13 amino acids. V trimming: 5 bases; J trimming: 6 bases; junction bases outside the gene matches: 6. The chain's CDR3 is CASSQGLVGEQYF. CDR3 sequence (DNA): TGTGCCAGCAGCCAGGGACTAGTCGGCGAGCAGTACTTC.

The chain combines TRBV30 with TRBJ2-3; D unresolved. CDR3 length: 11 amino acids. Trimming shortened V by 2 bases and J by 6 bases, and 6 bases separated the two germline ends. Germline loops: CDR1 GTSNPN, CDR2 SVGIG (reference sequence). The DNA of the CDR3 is TGTGCCTGGAGTCCAGCTGATACGCAGTATTTT. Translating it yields CAWSPADTQYF.

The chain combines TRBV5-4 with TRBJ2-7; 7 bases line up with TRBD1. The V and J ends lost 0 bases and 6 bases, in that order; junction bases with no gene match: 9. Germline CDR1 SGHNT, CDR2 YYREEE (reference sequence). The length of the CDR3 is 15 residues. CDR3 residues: CASSLGRGGAGEQYF. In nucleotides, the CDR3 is TGTGCCAGCAGCTTGGGGAGAGGGGGCGCGGGCGAGCAGTACTTC.

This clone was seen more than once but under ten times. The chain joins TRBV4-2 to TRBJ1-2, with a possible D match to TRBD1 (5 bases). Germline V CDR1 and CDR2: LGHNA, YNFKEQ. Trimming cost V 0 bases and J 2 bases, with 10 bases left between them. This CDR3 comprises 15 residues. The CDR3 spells CASSQDLGENYGYTF. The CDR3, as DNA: TGTGCCAGCAGCCAAGATTTAGGGGAGAACTATGGCTACACCTTC.